This T cell receptor (beta chain) was found in a study of CD8 T cells in Susac syndrome. In regard to this clonotype: Its specificity is unknown.

The length of the CDR3 is 16 residues. Trimming took 7 bases from V and 6 from J, leaving 22 bases between them. Germline V gene lookup returns CDR1 SGHRS and CDR2 YFSETQ. Stable or active relapsing-remitting multiple sclerosis, untreated and meeting revised McDonald criteria, defined the controls. Findings of the study overall: The authors acknowledged that their TCR sequencing and HLA analysis involved a relatively small number of individuals.

After extraction with the RNeasy kit, roughly 0.5 to 1 ug of the RNA was reverse transcribed using random hexamers. Multiplex PCR with immunoSEQ amplified the TCR beta CDR3 across 54 Vbeta and 13 Jbeta. TCRdb re-analysed the immunoSEQ multiplex PCR reads in MiXCR, keeping a single row per CDR3 protein. The table has 400,000 to 550,000 distinct CDR3 sequences, 75% to 90% seen once; the top ten hold 0.09% to 0.15%. This TCR was recovered from a human donor with multiple sclerosis. V gene TRBV5-1 combines with J gene TRBJ2-2, with D perhaps matching TRBD1 or TRBD2 (5 bases each). Sequencing used CD8+ T cells from PBMCs. The CDR3 loop is CASFPLWGGRAGELFF. In nucleotides, the CDR3 is TGCGCCAGCTTCCCCCTTTGGGGCGGGCGCGCCGGGGAGCTGTTTTTT.